What follows describes a single TCR beta chain. Its antigen is undetermined. This entry is derived from a study of T cell responses to AZD1222 COVID-19 vaccine. Germline V gives CDR1 SGHRS, CDR2 YFSETQ. The CDR3 has 14 amino acids. V shed 0 bases and J shed 6 bases, with 11 bases lying between them. Libraries were prepared by immunoSEQ multiplex PCR; TCRdb keeps only in-frame clonotypes and omits some of them. Of 120,000 or so clones listed, about 90% were seen once; the top ten hold approximately 1%. Findings and caveats of the study: The sample set comprised mostly white British donors with more females, and clonal diversity was possibly underestimated.

The chain couples TRBV5-1 to TRBJ2-3; perhaps TRBD2 as D (5 bases). The specimen comprised peripheral blood, sampled on day 0 of AZD1222 vaccination. This TCR was recovered from an adult in good health. The CDR3: CASSLGASSDTQYF. The DNA for the CDR3 is TGCGCCAGCAGCTTGGGAGCTAGCTCGGATACGCAGTATTTT.